Presented here are 27 T cell receptor beta chains from one specimen sequenced in a study of breast tumors, draining lymph nodes, adjacent tissues. TCRdb called the multiplex PCR reads again in MiXCR, with one record for every CDR3 protein. The table lists around 230,000 distinct CDR3 sequences, around 32% of them singletons. Samples came from axillary lymph nodes draining the breast cancer. Specimen: axillary lymph node tissue. The receptor source for this set is a female donor with breast cancer. Some clones in this sample may be carry-over from other donors' samples.

The sample holds many counts of this clonotype. This CDR3 fails to terminate in the conserved phenylalanine or tryptophan, so it likely reflects a read error. This chain links TRBV3-1 with TRBJ1-2; a weak D match, TRBD1 (6 bases). The germline V gene has CDR1 LGHDT and CDR2 YNNKEL (reference sequence). With 0 bases removed from V and 4 bases from J, the gap between germline ends came to 12 bases. This CDR3 spans 15 amino acids. This CDR3 reads CASSQDSTGTYGYTS. DNA of the CDR3: TGTGCCAGCAGCCAAGATAGTACAGGGACCTATGGCTACACCTCC.

This clonotype was seen ten or more times. The chain is built from TRBV27 and TRBJ1-3; no clear D. This CDR3 has 14 residues. CDR1 MNHEY and CDR2 SMNVEV come from the germline V gene (reference sequence). V was clipped by 3 bases and J by 3 bases, with 9 bases between them. The DNA of the CDR3 is TGTGCCAGCAGTTTCCAGTTTGGTGGAAACACCATATATTTT. It encodes CASSFQFGGNTIYF.

The CDR3 DNA reads as TGTGCCAGCAGTTTCAAGGGAGGTGGCTACACCTTC. Protein product: CASSFKGGGYTF. This chain links TRBV12-3 or TRBV12-4 with TRBJ1-2, with D unclear. V shed 3 bases and J shed 7 bases, with 9 bases lying between them. This CDR3 has 12 amino acids.

This clonotype appeared once. The genes are TRBV29-1 and TRBJ2-2, with D unclear. CDR1 and CDR2 from the germline V gene are SQVTM and ANQGSEA. There are 8 residues in the CDR3. V was trimmed by 7 bases and J by 6 bases, leaving 0 bases between them. The CDR3: CSAGELFF. For the CDR3, the DNA is TGCAGCGCCGGGGAGCTGTTTTTT.

This clonotype was found a few times. This may arise from a read error, as a much more abundant clone is one base away. The chain couples TRBV20-1 to TRBJ2-1; 13 bases align to TRBD2. V gave up 3 bases and J gave up 9 bases; unmatched junction bases: 5. The CDR3 sequence is 14 residues long. The germline gives CDR1 DFQATT, CDR2 SNEGSKA (reference sequence). CDR3 bases: TGCAGTGCTAGGGCTGGACTAGCGGGAGCTGAGCAGTTCTTC. Translation: CSARAGLAGAEQFF.

The genes are TRBV10-3 and TRBJ1-1; the D is unclear. The germline gives CDR1 ENHRY, CDR2 SYGVKD. Trimming took 2 bases from V and 10 from J, leaving 17 bases between them. The CDR3 has 14 residues. The chain's CDR3 is CAISEPQRADGAFF. CDR3 coding DNA: TGTGCCATCAGTGAGCCCCAGAGGGCAGACGGAGCTTTCTTT.

With regard to this clonotype: Its ends do not fully match the called genes, so a read error is possible. This chain joins TRBV5-4 and TRBJ2-6, with D possibly being TRBD1 (6 bases). This CDR3 has 17 residues. In germline, CDR1 is SGHNT, CDR2 YYREEE (reference sequence). The CDR3 here is CASSLARGDTGASVLTF. CDR3 DNA: TGTGCCAGCAGCTTGGCCAGGGGAGATACCGGGGCCAGCGTCCTGACTTTC.

Notes on this clonotype: This may stem from a read error, because a much larger clone lies one nucleotide away. This sequence joins TRBV9 and TRBJ2-5, with TRBD2 identical over 11 bases. Trimming cost V 0 bases and J 7 bases; bases outside gene matches: 8. The CDR3 has 16 residues. In germline, CDR1 is SGDLS, CDR2 YYNGEE. CDR3 sequence (DNA): TGTGCCAGCAGCGTAGTGGATAGCGGGAGGGCCACGACCCAGTACTTC. Protein sequence: CASSVVDSGRATTQYF.

Only a few counts were recorded for this clonotype. A much larger clone differs from this one at a single base, so this may be a read error. The J gene is TRBJ2-3, the V gene TRBV9; TRBD2 matches at 8 bases. Germline V lookup: CDR1 SGDLS, CDR2 YYNGEE. The CDR3 loop spans 17 amino acids. V was clipped by 4 bases and J by 8 bases; unmatched bases: 18. For the CDR3, the DNA is TGTGCCAGCAGCCCTTTGATTAGTGGACTAGCAGGAGCTACGCAGTATTTT. This sequence encodes CASSPLISGLAGATQYF. Full variable domain (missing parts from reference TRBV9 and TRBJ2-3): DSGVTQTPKHLITATGQRVTLRCSPRSGDLSVYWYQQSLDQGLQFLIQYYNGEERAKGNILERFSAQQFPDLHSELNLSSLELGDSALYFCASSPLISGLAGATQYFGPGTRLTVL.

This clonotype was counted many times. The chain is built from TRBV6-5 and TRBJ1-6; no firm D call. This CDR3 is 13 amino acids long. The germline V and J ends were trimmed by 8 bases and 7 bases, with 12 bases remaining between them. The V gene's germline CDR1 is MNHEY and CDR2 SVGAGI. The CDR3, as DNA: TGTGCCAGCCGAAGAAACGAAAATTCACCCCTCCACTTT. It translates to CASRRNENSPLHF.

Many counts were recorded for this clonotype. The chain employs TRBV19 and TRBJ1-4; no definite D call. This CDR3 comprises 13 residues. The V and J ends lost 4 bases and 7 bases respectively, with 10 bases between them. Germline loops: CDR1 LNHDA, CDR2 SQIVND (reference sequence). The CDR3 DNA reads TGTGCCAGTAGTACCACTACGGGTGAAAAACTGTTTTTT. It encodes CASSTTTGEKLFF.

This clonotype appeared many times. V gene TRBV12-3 or TRBV12-4 combines with J gene TRBJ1-2; D unresolved. This CDR3 is 13 amino acids long. V was clipped by 0 bases and J by 5 bases, with 7 bases between them. In DNA form, the CDR3 reads TGTGCCAGCAGTTTAGCCGAGCCTTATGGCTACACCTTC. This encodes CASSLAEPYGYTF.

In its sample, this clonotype was seen many times. The rearrangement links TRBV5-1 to TRBJ2-7, with 7 positions matching TRBD1. The CDR3 has 15 amino acids. CDR1 is SGHRS and CDR2 is YFSETQ in the germline V gene. V was pared by 4 bases and J by 4 bases, with 11 bases of the junction left unmatched. The CDR3 loop is CASSLISTGPYEQYF. The CDR3 bases are TGCGCCAGCAGCCTAATCTCGACAGGGCCATACGAGCAGTACTTC.

This clonotype appeared many times. V gene TRBV7-9 combines with J gene TRBJ1-2; D unclear. CDR1 and CDR2 (germline): SEHNR, FQNEAQ (reference sequence). The CDR3 has 13 residues. Between the trimmed V and J ends, which lost 1 base and 7 bases, there was a span of 10 bases. The CDR3 DNA follows: TGTGCCAGCAGCTTAGTCGGTAGTCGTGGCTACACCTTC. Residues: CASSLVGSRGYTF.

The table lists this clonotype with a count of one. The chain employs TRBV7-3 and TRBJ2-5, with 9 bases aligning to TRBD2. The V gene end was trimmed by 2 bases and the J gene end by 6 bases; junction bases not matched to a gene: 4. The CDR3 totals 14 residues. Germline V gives CDR1 SGHTA, CDR2 FQGTGA. CDR3 coding DNA: TGTGCCAGCAGCTTAGCGGGAGGGCCTCAGACCCAGTACTTC. Residues: CASSLAGGPQTQYF.

Comment on this clonotype: An end of the junction differs from the germline gene, which may be a read error. The genes are TRBV19 and TRBJ2-7; D remains unclear. The CDR3 covers 13 residues. CDR1 and CDR2 from the germline V gene are LNHDA and SQIVND (reference sequence). CDR3 coding DNA: TGTGCCAGTAGTAATCCCCCCTCGGGCGAGCAGTGCTTC. Translated: CASSNPPSGEQCF.

The sample holds many counts of this clonotype. A much larger clone lies one base from this, so it may be a read error. The chain couples TRBV11-2 to TRBJ2-5; the D gene is possibly TRBD2 (5 bases). This CDR3 region has 15 residues. V was clipped by 7 bases and J by 4 bases, with 19 bases between them. Germline assignment: CDR1 SGHAT and CDR2 FQNNGV. CDR3 region: CASTLGVVPGETQYF. The CDR3 nucleotides are TGTGCCAGCACCCTCGGGGTCGTGCCGGGAGAGACCCAGTACTTC. Filled out from reference TRBV11-2 and TRBJ2-5, the complete variable domain reads EAGVAQSPRYKIIEKRQSVAFWCNPISGHATLYWYQQILGQGPKLLIQFQNNGVVDDSQLPKDRFSAERLKGVDSTLKIQPAKLEDSAVYLCASTLGVVPGETQYFGPGTRLLVL.

This clonotype occurred many times. The chain joins TRBV5-5 to TRBJ2-1; 7 bases are shared with TRBD2. Trimming at V came to 4 bases and at J to 5 bases, leaving 9 bases not matched to a gene. Germline V gene sequence: CDR1 SGHKS, CDR2 YYEKEE (reference sequence). CDR3 length: 15 amino acids. The CDR3 reads CASSRRGAGNNEQFF. As DNA, the CDR3 is TGTGCCAGCAGCCGGCGGGGAGCGGGGAACAATGAGCAGTTCTTC.

This clonotype was seen many times. This sequence joins TRBV6-5 and TRBJ2-1; 9 bases are a match to TRBD1. This CDR3 contains 15 residues. V lost 7 bases to trimming and J lost 9 bases; unmatched junction nucleotides: 13. Germline V lookup: CDR1 MNHEY, CDR2 SVGAGI. In DNA, the CDR3 is TGTGCCAGCACCCGACGGACAGGGGAGGCAGTTGAGCAGTTCTTC. This gives the protein CASTRRTGEAVEQFF.

This clonotype occurred a few times. The gene calls are TRBV5-4 and TRBJ2-3, with 8 bases aligning to TRBD1. Germline CDR1 is SGHNT and CDR2 is YYREEE (reference sequence). This CDR3 has 15 residues. Trimming removed 2 bases from V and 3 bases from J; junction bases left unmatched: 5. The DNA of the CDR3 is TGTGCCAGCAGCTTTGGGGACAGGAGGACAGATACGCAGTATTTT. Encoded protein: CASSFGDRRTDTQYF.

J is TRBJ1-2 and V is TRBV5-1; a possible D gene is TRBD1 (5 bases). This CDR3 region has 13 residues. The germline V gene has CDR1 SGHRS and CDR2 YFSETQ. Trimming shortened V by 4 bases and J by 7 bases, and 14 bases separated the two germline ends. CDR3 in DNA: TGCGCCAGCAGCGCTGGGGGTGTAGGTGGCTACACCTTC. This codes for CASSAGGVGGYTF. Full variable domain (missing parts from reference TRBV5-1 and TRBJ1-2): KAGVTQTPRYLIKTRGQQVTLSCSPISGHRSVSWYQQTPGQGLQFLFEYFSETQRNKGNFPGRFSGRQFSNSRSEMNVSTLELGDSALYLCASSAGGVGGYTFGSGTRLTVV.

This clonotype is a singleton in its sample. The rearrangement uses TRBV11-2 and TRBJ2-6, with 15 bases matching TRBD2. V gave up 5 bases and J gave up 11 bases; unmatched junction bases: 7. Germline lookup yields CDR1 SGHAT and CDR2 FQNNGV. The CDR3 loop spans 16 amino acids. CDR3 bases: TGTGCCAGCAGCCCCGGACTAGCGGGAGGGTCCTACGTCCTGACTTTC. Its protein product is CASSPGLAGGSYVLTF.

This clonotype was observed many times. The V gene is TRBV5-5, the J gene TRBJ2-7; perhaps D is TRBD1 or TRBD2 (6 bases each). Trimming stripped 4 bases from V and 6 bases from J, with 14 bases between. The V gene's germline CDR1 is SGHKS and CDR2 YYEKEE (reference sequence). This CDR3 spans 13 amino acids. As DNA, the CDR3 is TGTGCCAGCAGCCCCGGGGGCTACCCCGAGCAGTACTTC. Protein product: CASSPGGYPEQYF.

The chain has TRBV7-8 and TRBJ1-6, with TRBD1 matching 11 bases. The CDR3 contains 14 residues. CDR1 and CDR2 from the germline V gene are SGHVS and FQNEAQ. Trimming removed 6 bases from V and 9 bases from J; junction bases left unmatched: 4. The CDR3 nucleotides are TGTGCCAGCAGAGACGGGACAGGGGGTTCACCCCTCCACTTT. Its translation is CASRDGTGGSPLHF.

This clonotype was counted ten times or more. The J gene is TRBJ2-2, the V gene TRBV5-8; a possible D gene is TRBD2 (5 bases). The CDR3 has 15 amino acids. Germline-derived CDR1 and CDR2 are SGHTS and YDEGEE. V lost 5 bases, J lost 5 bases, and 16 bases lay in between. The CDR3 DNA reads as TGTGCCAGCAGGGCCTTTAGTGAGCGGACCGGGGAGCTGTTTTTT. Protein: CASRAFSERTGELFF.

This clonotype was counted at least ten times. The chain joins TRBV29-1 to TRBJ1-5; 7 nucleotides agree with TRBD1. V lost 5 bases to trimming and J lost 5 bases; unmatched junction nucleotides: 6. The germline V gene has CDR1 SQVTM and CDR2 ANQGSEA. The CDR3 is 13 amino acids. The CDR3 nucleotides are TGCAGCGTTCGGCCAGGGGGGGATCAGCCCCAGCATTTT. Residues: CSVRPGGDQPQHF.

This clonotype was seen many times. The chain is built from TRBV20-1 and TRBJ1-2; weak D call: TRBD1 (5 bases). The length of the CDR3 is 16 residues. V lost 0 bases and J 3 bases, leaving 17 bases between the germline ends. Germline loops: CDR1 DFQATT, CDR2 SNEGSKA (reference sequence). Here the CDR3 reads CSARDNRRVNYYGYTF. DNA for the CDR3: TGCAGTGCTAGAGATAACAGGCGGGTTAATTACTATGGCTACACCTTC.